This T cell receptor beta chain originates from a study of CD8 T cells in Susac syndrome. RNA totalling roughly 0.5 to 1 ug underwent reverse transcription with random hexamers. Via MiXCR, TCRdb re-called the immunoSEQ multiplex PCR reads, giving one row per CDR3 protein. The repertoire includes some 150,000 distinct CDR3 sequences, about 94% of them detected once, and over 0.075% sits in the top ten. The CDR3 contains 17 residues. Germline loops: CDR1 MNHEY, CDR2 SMNVEV (reference sequence). V shed 2 bases, J shed 4 bases, and the junction held 5 bases outside the gene matches. This receptor was identified in a human donor with Susac syndrome. The specimen sequenced was CD4+ T cells from PBMCs. V and J are TRBV27 and TRBJ2-3; 14 positions match TRBD2. The CDR3 DNA sequence: TGTGCCAGCAGTTTAAGGGGACTAGCGGGAGCGTCAGATACGCAGTATTTT. It translates to CASSLRGLAGASDTQYF.